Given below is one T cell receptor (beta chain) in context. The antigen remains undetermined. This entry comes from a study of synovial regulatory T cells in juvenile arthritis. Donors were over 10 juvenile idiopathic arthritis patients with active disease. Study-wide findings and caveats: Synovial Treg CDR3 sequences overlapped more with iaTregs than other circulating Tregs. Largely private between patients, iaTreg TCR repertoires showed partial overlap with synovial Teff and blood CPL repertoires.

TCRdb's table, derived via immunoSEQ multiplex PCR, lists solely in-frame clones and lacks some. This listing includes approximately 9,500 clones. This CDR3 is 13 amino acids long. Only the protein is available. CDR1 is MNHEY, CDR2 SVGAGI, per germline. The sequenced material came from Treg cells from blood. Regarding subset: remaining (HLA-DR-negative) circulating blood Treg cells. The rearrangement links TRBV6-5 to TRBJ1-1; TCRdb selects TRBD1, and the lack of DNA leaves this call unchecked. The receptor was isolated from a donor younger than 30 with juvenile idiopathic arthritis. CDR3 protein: CASSYGQNTEAFF.